This T cell receptor (beta chain) stems from a study of T cell changes during pregnancy in multiple sclerosis. This CDR3 contains 17 residues. Trimming left V 2 bases short and J 1 base short, with 15 bases between. CDR1 and CDR2 (germline): MNHEY, SMNVEV (reference sequence). Profiling relied on immunoSEQ multiplex PCR, and the TCRdb table lists in-frame clones only, not all of them. The sample has approximately 62,000 clones; 93% are singletons. This receptor was obtained from a female donor with multiple sclerosis, enrolled in a pregnancy study. V gene TRBV27 combines with J gene TRBJ1-5, with D possibly being TRBD1 (5 bases). Sequences were derived from CD8+ T cells from peripheral blood mononuclear cells, sampled in the second trimester of pregnancy. The DNA of the CDR3 is TGTGCCAGCAGTTTAAGTTCCCAGGGTTGGAGCAATCAGCCCCAGCATTTT. Translated, it gives CASSLSSQGWSNQPQHF.